Given below is one T cell receptor beta chain in context. The sample comes from a study of blood T cell repertoires in COVID-19. Across over 20 US areas, participants ranged in age from roughly 18 to 95 years. V lost 2 bases to trimming and J lost 6 bases, with 19 bases between them. This CDR3 is built from 16 residues. The V gene's germline CDR1 is MNHEY and CDR2 SVGAGI. Profiled with immunoSEQ multiplex PCR; TCRdb holds only in-frame clones, not every one. The sample records 200,000 to 250,000 clones, 82% being singletons. The TCR originated in a woman aged 55 to 70 who had recovered from COVID-19. Source material: PBMCs or T cells enriched from blood (not recorded which). The gene calls are TRBV6-5 and TRBJ1-1, with TRBD1 as a possible D gene (5 bases). The chain's CDR3 is CASSYRAIKGVPEAFF. CDR3 nucleotides: TGTGCCAGCAGTTACCGGGCCATAAAAGGGGTCCCTGAAGCTTTCTTT.